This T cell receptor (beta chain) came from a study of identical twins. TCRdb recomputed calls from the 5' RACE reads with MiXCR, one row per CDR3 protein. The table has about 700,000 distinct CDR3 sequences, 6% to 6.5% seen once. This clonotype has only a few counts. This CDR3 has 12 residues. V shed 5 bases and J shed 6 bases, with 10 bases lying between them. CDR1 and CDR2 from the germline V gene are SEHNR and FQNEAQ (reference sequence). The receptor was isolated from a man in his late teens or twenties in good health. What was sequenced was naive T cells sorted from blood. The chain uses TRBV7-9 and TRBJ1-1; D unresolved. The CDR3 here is CASSVSLAEAFF. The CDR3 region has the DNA TGTGCCAGCAGCGTATCGTTGGCTGAAGCTTTCTTT.